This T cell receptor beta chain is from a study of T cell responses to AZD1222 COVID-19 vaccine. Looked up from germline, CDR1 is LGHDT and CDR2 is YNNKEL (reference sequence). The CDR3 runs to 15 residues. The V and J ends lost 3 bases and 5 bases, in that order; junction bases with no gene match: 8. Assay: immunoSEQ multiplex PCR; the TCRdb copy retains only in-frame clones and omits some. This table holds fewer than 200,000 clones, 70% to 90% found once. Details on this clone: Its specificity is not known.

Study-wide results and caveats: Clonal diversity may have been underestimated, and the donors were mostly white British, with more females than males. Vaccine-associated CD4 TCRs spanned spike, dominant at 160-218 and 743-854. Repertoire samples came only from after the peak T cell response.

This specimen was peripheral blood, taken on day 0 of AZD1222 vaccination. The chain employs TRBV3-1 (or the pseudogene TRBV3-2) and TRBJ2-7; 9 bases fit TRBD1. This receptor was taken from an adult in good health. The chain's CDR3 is CASSQPGTGRDEQYF. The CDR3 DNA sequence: TGTGCCAGCAGCCAGCCGGGGACAGGGCGAGACGAGCAGTACTTC.